The clone carrying this TCR beta chain has a count of ten or more. Its antigen is not identified. This specimen belongs to a study of glioma-infiltrating T cells. The study's findings and limits: Above-expected tissue-blood divergence occurred in all gliomas, most in low-grade ones. Very few CDR3 sequences were shared between tissue and blood.

Using RNA template, CDR3s of TCR alpha and beta were amplified with iRepertoire arm-PCR. Tissue mRNA or PBMC total RNA, about 90-450 ng, went into one-step reverse transcription and amplification. One entry per CDR3 protein results from TCRdb running MiXCR on the multiplex PCR reads. This table holds roughly 120,000 distinct CDR3 sequences, around a quarter found once. With V trimmed by 8 bases and J by 5 bases, 4 bases remained unmatched. CDR3 length equals 12 residues. CDR1 and CDR2 (germline): MNHNS, SASEGT. This TCR was sampled from a human donor with low-grade glioma or glioblastoma, undergoing nonglioma brain surgery, or in good health (not recorded which). This chain links TRBV6-1 with TRBJ2-7, with 9 bases that match TRBD1. The sample taken for sequencing was glioma tissue, nonneoplastic brain tissue, or PBMCs (not recorded which). The CDR3 loop reads CASAQGAHEQYF. The CDR3 DNA reads TGTGCCAGCGCACAGGGGGCCCACGAGCAGTACTTC.